This TCR beta chain comes out of a study of blood T cells in healthy people across ages. In the study overall: About one barcoded beta molecule was captured per two T cells (by template switching).

V lost 6 bases, J lost 2 bases, and 11 bases lay in between. CDR1 is SGHRS and CDR2 is YFSETQ in the germline V gene. CDR3 length: 13 amino acids. Primed by a sample-barcoded 5' primer and a J-beta primer mix, a second PCR proceeded for roughly 7 to 12 cycles. Any given sample supplied a minimum of 2.5 million CDR3-containing paired-end reads. Using its own MiXCR run on the 5' RACE reads, TCRdb lists one record per CDR3 protein. Of fewer than 2,000,000 distinct CDR3 sequences in the sample, about 39% were seen once. The sample, about 9.7 milliliters of peripheral blood, was drawn from each donor. In regard to this clonotype: Its antigen is unknown.

Broader study findings: Aged donors had fewer naive CD4+ cells and lower diversity than long-lived donors.

The sequencing input was blood. This sequence joins TRBV5-1 and TRBJ1-1, with D perhaps TRBD1 (5 bases). The TCR was taken from a human donor in good health. The CDR3 region is CASNFRENTEAFF. CDR3 DNA sequence: TGCGCCAGCAACTTCAGGGAAAACACTGAAGCTTTCTTT.